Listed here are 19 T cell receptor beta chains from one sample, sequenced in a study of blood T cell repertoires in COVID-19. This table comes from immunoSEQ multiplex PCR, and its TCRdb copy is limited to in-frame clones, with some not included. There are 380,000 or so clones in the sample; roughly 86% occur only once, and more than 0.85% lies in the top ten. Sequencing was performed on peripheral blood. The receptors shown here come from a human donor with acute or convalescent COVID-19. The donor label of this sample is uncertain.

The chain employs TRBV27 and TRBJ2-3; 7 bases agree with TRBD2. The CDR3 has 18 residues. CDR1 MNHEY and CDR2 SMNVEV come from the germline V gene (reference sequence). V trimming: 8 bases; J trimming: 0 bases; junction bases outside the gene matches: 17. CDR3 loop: CASSSGGWRPSSTDTQYF. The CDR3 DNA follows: TGTGCCAGCTCTTCCGGGGGGTGGCGCCCCTCCAGCACAGATACGCAGTATTTT.

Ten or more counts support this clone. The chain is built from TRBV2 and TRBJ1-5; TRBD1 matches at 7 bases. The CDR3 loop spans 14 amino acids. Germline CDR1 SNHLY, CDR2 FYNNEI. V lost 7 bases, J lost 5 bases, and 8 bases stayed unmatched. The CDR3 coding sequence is TGTGCCAGCACTTATGACAGGGTTGATCAGCCCCAGCATTTT. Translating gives CASTYDRVDQPQHF.

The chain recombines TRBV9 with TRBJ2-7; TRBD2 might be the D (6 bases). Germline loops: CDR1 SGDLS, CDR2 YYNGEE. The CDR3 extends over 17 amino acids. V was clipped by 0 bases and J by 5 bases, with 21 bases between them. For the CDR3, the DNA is TGTGCCAGCAGCGTAGGTTACGTGGGAGGCCCTAAGAACGAGCAGTACTTC. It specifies CASSVGYVGGPKNEQYF.

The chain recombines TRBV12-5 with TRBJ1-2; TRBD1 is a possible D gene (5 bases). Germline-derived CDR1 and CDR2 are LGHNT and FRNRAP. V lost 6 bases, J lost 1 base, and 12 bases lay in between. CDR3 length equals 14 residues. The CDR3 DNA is TGTGCTAGTGGGCGGGACCTAATTAACTATGGCTACACCTTC. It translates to CASGRDLINYGYTF.

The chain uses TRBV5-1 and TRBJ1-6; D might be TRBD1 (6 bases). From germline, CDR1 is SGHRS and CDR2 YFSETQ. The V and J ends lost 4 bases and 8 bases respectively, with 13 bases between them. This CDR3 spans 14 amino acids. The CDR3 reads CASSTGRVYSPLHF. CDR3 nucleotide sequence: TGCGCCAGCAGCACAGGGCGAGTTTATTCACCCCTCCACTTT.

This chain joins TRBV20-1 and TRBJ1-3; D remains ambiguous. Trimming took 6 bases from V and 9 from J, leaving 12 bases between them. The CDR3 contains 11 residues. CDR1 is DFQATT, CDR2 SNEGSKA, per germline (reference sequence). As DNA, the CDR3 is TGCAGTGCCCCTACCTCCGTCACCATATATTTT. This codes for CSAPTSVTIYF.

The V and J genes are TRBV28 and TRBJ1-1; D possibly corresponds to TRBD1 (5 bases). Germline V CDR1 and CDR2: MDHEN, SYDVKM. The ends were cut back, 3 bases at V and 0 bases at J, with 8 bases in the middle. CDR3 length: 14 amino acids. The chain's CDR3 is CASSFGRVNTEAFF. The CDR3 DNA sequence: TGTGCCAGCAGTTTTGGCAGGGTGAACACTGAAGCTTTCTTT.

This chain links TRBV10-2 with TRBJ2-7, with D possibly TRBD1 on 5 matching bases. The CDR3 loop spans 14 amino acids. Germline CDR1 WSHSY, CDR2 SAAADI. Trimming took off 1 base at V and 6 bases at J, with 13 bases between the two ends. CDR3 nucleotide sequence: TGCGCCAGCAGTGAGTTAAGATCCCAGGGCGAGCAGTACTTC. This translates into CASSELRSQGEQYF.

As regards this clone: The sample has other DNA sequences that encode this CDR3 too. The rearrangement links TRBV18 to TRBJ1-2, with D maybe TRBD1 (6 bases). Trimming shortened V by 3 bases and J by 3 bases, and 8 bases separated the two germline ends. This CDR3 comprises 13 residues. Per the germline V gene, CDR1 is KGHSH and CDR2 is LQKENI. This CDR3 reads CASSPRTDYGYTF. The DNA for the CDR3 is TGTGCCAGCTCACCCCGGACAGACTATGGCTACACCTTC.

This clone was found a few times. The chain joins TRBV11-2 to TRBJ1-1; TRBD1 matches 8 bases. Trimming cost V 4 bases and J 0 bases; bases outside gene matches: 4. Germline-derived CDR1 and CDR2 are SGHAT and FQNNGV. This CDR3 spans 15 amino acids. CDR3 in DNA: TGTGCCAGCAGCTCCCGGACAGGGATGAACACTGAAGCTTTCTTT. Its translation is CASSSRTGMNTEAFF.

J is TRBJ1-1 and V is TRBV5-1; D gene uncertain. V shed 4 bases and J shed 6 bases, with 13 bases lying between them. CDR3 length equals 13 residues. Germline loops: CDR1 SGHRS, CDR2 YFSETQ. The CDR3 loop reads CASSHTVAAEAFF. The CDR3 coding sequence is TGCGCCAGCAGCCACACCGTGGCAGCTGAAGCTTTCTTT.

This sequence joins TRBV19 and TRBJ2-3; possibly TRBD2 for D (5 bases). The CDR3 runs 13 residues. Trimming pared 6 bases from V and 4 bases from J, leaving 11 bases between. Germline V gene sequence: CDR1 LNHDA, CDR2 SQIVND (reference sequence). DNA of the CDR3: TGTGCCAGTAGGGACTCCCGGGCAGATACGCAGTATTTT. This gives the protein CASRDSRADTQYF. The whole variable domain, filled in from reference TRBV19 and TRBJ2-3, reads DGGITQSPKYLFRKEGQNVTLSCEQNLNHDAMYWYRQDPGQGLRLIYYSQIVNDFQKGDIAEGYSVSREKKESFPLTVTSAQKNPTAFYLCASRDSRADTQYFGPGTRLTVL.

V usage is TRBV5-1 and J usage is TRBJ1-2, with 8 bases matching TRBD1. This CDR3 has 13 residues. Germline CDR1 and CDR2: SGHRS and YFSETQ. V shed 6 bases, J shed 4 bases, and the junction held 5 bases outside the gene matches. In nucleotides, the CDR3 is TGCGCCAGCACTTACAGGGGGGGCTATGGCTACACCTTC. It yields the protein CASTYRGGYGYTF. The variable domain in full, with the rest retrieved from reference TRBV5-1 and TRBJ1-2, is KAGVTQTPRYLIKTRGQQVTLSCSPISGHRSVSWYQQTPGQGLQFLFEYFSETQRNKGNFPGRFSGRQFSNSRSEMNVSTLELGDSALYLCASTYRGGYGYTFGSGTRLTVV.

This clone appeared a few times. The CDR3 protein is CASSFWPLEGVITKQYEQYF. The CDR3 region has the DNA TGTGCCAGCAGTTTTTGGCCTCTAGAGGGGGTGATAACAAAACAGTACGAGCAGTACTTC. The V and J genes are TRBV28 and TRBJ2-7; D is perhaps TRBD1 (6 bases). This CDR3 comprises 20 residues. With 3 bases removed from V and 4 bases from J, the gap between germline ends came to 31 bases. Germline-derived CDR1 and CDR2 are MDHEN and SYDVKM.

This CDR3 is CASSILSGRVGEQFF. CDR3 DNA: TGTGCCAGTAGTATTCTCAGCGGGAGGGTAGGGGAGCAGTTCTTC. The V and J genes are TRBV19 and TRBJ2-1, with 10 bases identical to TRBD2. This CDR3 is 15 amino acids long. Looked up from germline, CDR1 is LNHDA and CDR2 is SQIVND (reference sequence). V shed 3 bases, J shed 10 bases, and the junction held 9 bases outside the gene matches.

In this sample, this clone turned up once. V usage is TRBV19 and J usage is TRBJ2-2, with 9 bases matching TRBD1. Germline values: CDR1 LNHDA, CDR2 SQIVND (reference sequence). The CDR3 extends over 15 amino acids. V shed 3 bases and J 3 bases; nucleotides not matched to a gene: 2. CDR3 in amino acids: CASSIDRGDTGELFF. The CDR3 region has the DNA TGTGCCAGTAGTATTGACAGGGGGGACACCGGGGAGCTGTTTTTT. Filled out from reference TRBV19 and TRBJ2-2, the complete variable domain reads DGGITQSPKYLFRKEGQNVTLSCEQNLNHDAMYWYRQDPGQGLRLIYYSQIVNDFQKGDIAEGYSVSREKKESFPLTVTSAQKNPTAFYLCASSIDRGDTGELFFGEGSRLTVL.

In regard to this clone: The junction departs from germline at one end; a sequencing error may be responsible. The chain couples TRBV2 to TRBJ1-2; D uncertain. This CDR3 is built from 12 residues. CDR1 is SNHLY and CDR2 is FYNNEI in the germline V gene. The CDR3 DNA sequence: TGTGCCAGCGGGGAGCGAGGACTTGCTCTCGCCTTC. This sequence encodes CASGERGLALAF.

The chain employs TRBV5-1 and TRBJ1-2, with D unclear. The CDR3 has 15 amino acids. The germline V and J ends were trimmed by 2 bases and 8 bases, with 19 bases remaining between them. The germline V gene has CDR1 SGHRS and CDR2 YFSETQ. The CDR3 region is CASSLGSPRVSGYTF. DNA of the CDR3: TGCGCCAGCAGCTTAGGCTCGCCCCGGGTCTCCGGCTACACCTTC.

The CDR3 nucleotides are TGTGCCTGGACTGTTAATTCTTATGGCTACACCTTC. Translation: CAWTVNSYGYTF. The chain links TRBV30 to TRBJ1-2, with unresolved D. The germline V gene has CDR1 GTSNPN and CDR2 SVGIG (reference sequence). The CDR3 extends over 12 amino acids. The V and J ends lost 4 bases and 5 bases respectively, with 11 bases between them.